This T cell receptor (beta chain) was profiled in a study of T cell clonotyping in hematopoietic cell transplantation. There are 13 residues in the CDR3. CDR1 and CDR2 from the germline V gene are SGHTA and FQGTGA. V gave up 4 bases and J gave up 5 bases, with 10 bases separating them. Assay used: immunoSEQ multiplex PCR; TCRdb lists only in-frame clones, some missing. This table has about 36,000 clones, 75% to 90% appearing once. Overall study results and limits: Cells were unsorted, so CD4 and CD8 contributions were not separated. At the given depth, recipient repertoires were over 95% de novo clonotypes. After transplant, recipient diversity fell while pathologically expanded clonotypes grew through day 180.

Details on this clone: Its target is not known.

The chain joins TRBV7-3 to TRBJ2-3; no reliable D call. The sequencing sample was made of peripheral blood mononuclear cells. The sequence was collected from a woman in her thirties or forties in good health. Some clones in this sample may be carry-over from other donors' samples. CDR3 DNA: TGTGCCAGCAGCTCGGCCTTTGGAGATACGCAGTATTTT. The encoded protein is CASSSAFGDTQYF.